These T cell receptor beta chains were read from a single sample in a study of PD-1 blockade in classical Hodgkin lymphoma. Only in-frame clones appear in the TCRdb table, and some are missing; sequencing was by immunoSEQ multiplex PCR. The sample has tens of thousands of clones, roughly 70% seen once. The sequences come from peripheral blood mononuclear cells (PBMCs), collected before the second cycle of nivolumab. All receptors derive from a human donor with classical Hodgkin lymphoma. The CDR3 runs from the conserved cysteine through the conserved F or W. Each record gives: V gene, D gene, clone size, J gene, CDR3 DNA, CDR3 protein. A D gene is named only where the DNA matches it firmly. Size is omitted from some rows. Given values are once, few, many or a class for expanded clones.

TRBV15,-,-,TRBJ1-1,TGTGCCACCTCCTTAGGCGGCTGGAACACTGAAGCTTTCTTT,CATSLGGWNTEAFF
TRBV7-2,TRBD2,-,TRBJ2-7,TGTGCCAGCAGCTTGCGGACGGGGGGTGGAGACGAGCAGTACTTC,CASSLRTGGGDEQYF
TRBV5-1,-,-,TRBJ2-2,TGCGCCAGCAGCACAGGGACGGTGAACACCGGGGAGCTGTTTTTT,CASSTGTVNTGELFF
TRBV29-1,-,few,TRBJ2-3,TGCAGCGTTGAAGGGGGGATGACCTCTTACACAGATACGCAGTATTTT,CSVEGGMTSYTDTQYF
TRBV18,-,medium-sized,TRBJ1-2,TGTGCCAGCTCCCCCGGGACCGACAACTATGGCTACACCTTC,CASSPGTDNYGYTF
TRBV6-5,-,-,TRBJ2-1,TGTGCCAGCAGTTACTCGTTCGGCTACAATGAGCAGTTCTTC,CASSYSFGYNEQFF
TRBV11-3,TRBD1,-,TRBJ2-5,TGTGCCAGCAGCTTAGGGCGACAGGGTAGAGAGACCCAGTACTTC,CASSLGRQGRETQYF
TRBV6-1,-,-,TRBJ1-1,TGTGCCAGCAGTTCCAGGGACCGCACTGAAGCTTTCTTT,CASSSRDRTEAFF
TRBV6-5,-,few,TRBJ2-5,TGTGCCAGCAGCGGTCAGGGTAGCCTGGAGACCCAGTACTTC,CASSGQGSLETQYF
TRBV18,-,few,TRBJ2-5,TGTGCCAGCTCCCGGAGACCCAAGCAAGAGACCCAGTACTTC,CASSRRPKQETQYF